This T cell receptor (beta chain) was profiled in a study of Ad26.COV2.S vaccination and SARS-CoV-2 variants. Only in-frame clones appear in the TCRdb table, and some are missing; sequencing was by immunoSEQ multiplex PCR. This table has roughly 380,000 clones, about 85% appearing once. The CDR3 sequence is 13 residues long. Deletions cut 11 bases from V and 0 bases from J, with 13 bases between. Germline CDR1 and CDR2: LGHDT and YNNKEL (reference sequence). Treatment indicated: over 15 received Ad26.COV2.S at low or high dose, single or two shots; about 5 received placebo; per-sample allocation not given. Sampling happened 63 days after the first vaccine or placebo injection.

The sample here was peripheral blood, taken in a trial of Ad26.COV2.S vaccine versus placebo. This receptor was identified in a person between 18 and 60 years old who received the Ad26.COV2.S COVID-19 vaccine or a placebo. J is TRBJ1-1 and V is TRBV3-1 (or the pseudogene TRBV3-2); maybe TRBD1 (6 bases). The CDR3 nucleotides are TGTGCCGGGATACAGGGTATGAACACTGAAGCTTTCTTT. Translated, it gives CAGIQGMNTEAFF.